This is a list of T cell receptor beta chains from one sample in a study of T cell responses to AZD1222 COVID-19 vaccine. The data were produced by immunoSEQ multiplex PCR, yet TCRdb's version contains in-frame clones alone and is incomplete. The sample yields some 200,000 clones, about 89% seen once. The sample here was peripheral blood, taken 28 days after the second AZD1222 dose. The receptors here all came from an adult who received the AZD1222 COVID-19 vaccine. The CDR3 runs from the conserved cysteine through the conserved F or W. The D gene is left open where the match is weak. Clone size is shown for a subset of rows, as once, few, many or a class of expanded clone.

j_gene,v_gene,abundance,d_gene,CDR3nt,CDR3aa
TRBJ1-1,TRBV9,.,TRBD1,TGTGCCAGCAGCCCCCCTGACAGGGGGCTTGAAGCTTTCTTT,CASSPPDRGLEAFF
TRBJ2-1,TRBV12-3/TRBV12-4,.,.,TGTGCCAGCAGTCGGCAGTACAATGAGCAGTTCTTC,CASSRQYNEQFF
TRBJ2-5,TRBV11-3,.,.,TGTGCCAGCAGCCCCGGGGGGACAGCGTACCAAGAGACCCAGTACTTC,CASSPGGTAYQETQYF
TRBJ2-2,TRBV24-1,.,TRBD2,TGTGCCATTGGCCCCAGCGGGAGGAACACCGGGGAGCTGTTTTTT,CAIGPSGRNTGELFF
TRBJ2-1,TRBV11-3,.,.,TGTGCCAGCAGCTCTCTCAGCGGCCAAACCTACAATGAGCAGTTCTTC,CASSSLSGQTYNEQFF
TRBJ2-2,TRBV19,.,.,TGTGCCAGTAGCCCAGCGAACACCGGGGAGCTGTTTTTT,CASSPANTGELFF
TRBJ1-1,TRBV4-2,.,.,TGTGCCAGCAGCCAAACAGGGTTGGGCACTGAAGCTTTCTTT,CASSQTGLGTEAFF
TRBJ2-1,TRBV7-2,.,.,TGTGCCAGCAGCCCAGACCGGCAGAGCTCCTACAATGAGCAGTTCTTC,CASSPDRQSSYNEQFF
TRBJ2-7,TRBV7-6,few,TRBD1,TGTGCCAGCAGCGTGGACAGGGGGTCGTCAAAGCAGTACTTC,CASSVDRGSSKQYF
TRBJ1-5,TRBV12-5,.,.,TGTGCTAGTGCCATGTCGGATCAGCCCCAGCATTTT,CASAMSDQPQHF
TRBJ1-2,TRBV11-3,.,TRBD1,TGTGCCAGCAGCTTAGGAAGGGGGCTGGATGGCTACACCTTC,CASSLGRGLDGYTF
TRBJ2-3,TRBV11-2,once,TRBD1,TGTGCCAGCAGACAGGGGATAGATACGCAGTATTTT,CASRQGIDTQYF
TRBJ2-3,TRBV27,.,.,TGTGCCAGCAGTTTCCGGTGGAGTGATACGCAGTATTTT,CASSFRWSDTQYF
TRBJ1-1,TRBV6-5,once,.,TGTGCCAGCAGGTCGGGACAGAACACTGAAGCTTTCTTT,CASRSGQNTEAFF
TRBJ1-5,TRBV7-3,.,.,TGTGCCAGCAGCGTGGGTTCGAATCAGCCCCAGCATTTT,CASSVGSNQPQHF
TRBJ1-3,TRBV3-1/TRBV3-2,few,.,TGTGCCAGCAGCCAAGAATACCAGGGCTCTGGAAACACCATATATTTT,CASSQEYQGSGNTIYF
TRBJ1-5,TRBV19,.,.,TGTGCCAACCTAAACCTCAGTAATCAGCCCCAGCATTTT,CANLNLSNQPQHF
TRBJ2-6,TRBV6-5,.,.,TGTGCCACCGTCTACAGGGGGGCCAACGTCCTGACTTTC,CATVYRGANVLTF
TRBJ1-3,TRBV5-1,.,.,TGCGCCAGCAGCATCGTCCGGGGGCCCCTCTCTGGAAACACCATATATTTT,CASSIVRGPLSGNTIYF
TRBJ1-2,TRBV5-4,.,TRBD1,TGTGCCAGCAGCTTTGACAGGGCTGGCTACACCTTC,CASSFDRAGYTF
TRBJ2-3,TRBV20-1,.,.,TGCAGTAACGGGAAGGATACGCAGTATTTT,CSNGKDTQYF
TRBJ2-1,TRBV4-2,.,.,TGTGCCAGCAGCCAAATTCTGGGGGGCAATGAGCAGTTCTTC,CASSQILGGNEQFF
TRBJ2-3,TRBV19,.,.,TGTGCCAGTAAGGCGGGACAAGCGCAGTATTTT,CASKAGQAQYF
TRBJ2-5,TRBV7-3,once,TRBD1,TGTGCCAGCAGCTTAATAAGGACAGGGGCTGAGACCCAGTACTTC,CASSLIRTGAETQYF
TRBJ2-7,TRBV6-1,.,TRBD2,TGTGCCAGCAGTGTCCACCTTAGCGGGAGCGTCTACGAGCAGTACTTC,CASSVHLSGSVYEQYF
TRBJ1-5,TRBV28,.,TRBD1,TGTGCCAGCAGCCGGGACAGGGTGAGGGATCAGCCCCAGCATTTT,CASSRDRVRDQPQHF
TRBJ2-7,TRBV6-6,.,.,TGTGCCAGCAGTTCAGGTGGCGAGCAGTACTTC,CASSSGGEQYF
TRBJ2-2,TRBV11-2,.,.,TGTGCCAGCAGCTCATCTTTGACCGGGGAGCTGTTTTTT,CASSSSLTGELFF